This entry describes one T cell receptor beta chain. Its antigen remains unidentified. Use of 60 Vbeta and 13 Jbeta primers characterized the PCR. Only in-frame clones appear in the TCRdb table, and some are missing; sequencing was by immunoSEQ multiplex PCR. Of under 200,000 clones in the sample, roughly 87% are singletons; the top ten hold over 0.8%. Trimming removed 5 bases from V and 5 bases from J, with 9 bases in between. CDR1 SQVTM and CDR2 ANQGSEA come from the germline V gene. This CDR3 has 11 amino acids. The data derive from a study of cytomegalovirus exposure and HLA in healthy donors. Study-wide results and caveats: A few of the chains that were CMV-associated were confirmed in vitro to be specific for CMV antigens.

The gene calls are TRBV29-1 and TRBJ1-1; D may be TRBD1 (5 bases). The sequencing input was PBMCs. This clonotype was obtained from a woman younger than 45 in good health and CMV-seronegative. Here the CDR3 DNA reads TGCAGCGTTTCGGGGGTAACTGAAGCTTTCTTT. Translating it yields CSVSGVTEAFF.